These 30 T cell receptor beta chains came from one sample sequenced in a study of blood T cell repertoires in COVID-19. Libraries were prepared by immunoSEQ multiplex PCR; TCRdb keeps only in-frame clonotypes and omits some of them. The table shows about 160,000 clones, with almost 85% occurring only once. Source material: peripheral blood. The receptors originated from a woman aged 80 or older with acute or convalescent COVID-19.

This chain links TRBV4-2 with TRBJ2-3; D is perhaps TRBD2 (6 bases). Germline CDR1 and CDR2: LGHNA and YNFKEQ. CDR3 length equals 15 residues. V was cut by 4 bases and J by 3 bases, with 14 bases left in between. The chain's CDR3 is CASSPTSPTTDTQYF. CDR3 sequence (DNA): TGTGCCAGCAGCCCAACTAGCCCGACAACAGATACGCAGTATTTT.

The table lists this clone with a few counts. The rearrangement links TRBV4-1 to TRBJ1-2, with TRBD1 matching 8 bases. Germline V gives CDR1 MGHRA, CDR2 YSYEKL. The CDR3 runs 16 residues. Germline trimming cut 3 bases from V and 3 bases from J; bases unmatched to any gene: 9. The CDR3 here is CASSQAGTGAHYGYTF. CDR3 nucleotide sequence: TGCGCCAGCAGCCAGGCGGGGACAGGCGCACACTATGGCTACACCTTC.

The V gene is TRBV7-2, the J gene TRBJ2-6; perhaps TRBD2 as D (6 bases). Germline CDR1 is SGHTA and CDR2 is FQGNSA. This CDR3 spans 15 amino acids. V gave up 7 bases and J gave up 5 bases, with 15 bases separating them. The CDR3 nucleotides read TGTGCCAGCACCCCCGGAGGGTTCAGGGCCAACGTCCTGACTTTC. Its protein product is CASTPGGFRANVLTF.

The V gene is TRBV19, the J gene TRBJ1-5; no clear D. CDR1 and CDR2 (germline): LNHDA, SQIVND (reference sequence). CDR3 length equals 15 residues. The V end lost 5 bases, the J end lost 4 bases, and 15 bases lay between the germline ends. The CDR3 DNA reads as TGTGCCAGTAGTCTTGACCGTTCCGGGAATCAGCCCCAGCATTTT. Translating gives CASSLDRSGNQPQHF. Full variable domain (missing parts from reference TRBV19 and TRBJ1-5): DGGITQSPKYLFRKEGQNVTLSCEQNLNHDAMYWYRQDPGQGLRLIYYSQIVNDFQKGDIAEGYSVSREKKESFPLTVTSAQKNPTAFYLCASSLDRSGNQPQHFGDGTRLSIL.

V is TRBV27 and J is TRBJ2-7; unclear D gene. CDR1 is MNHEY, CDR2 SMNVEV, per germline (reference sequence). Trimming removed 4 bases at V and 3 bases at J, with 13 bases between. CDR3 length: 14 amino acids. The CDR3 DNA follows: TGTGCCAGCAGTTCCCCTGGGCGTGGCTACGAGCAGTACTTC. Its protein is CASSSPGRGYEQYF.

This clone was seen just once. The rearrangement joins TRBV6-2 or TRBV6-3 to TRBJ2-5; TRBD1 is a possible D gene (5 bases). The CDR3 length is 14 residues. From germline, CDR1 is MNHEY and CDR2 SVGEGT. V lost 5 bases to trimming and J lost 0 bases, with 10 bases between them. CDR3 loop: CASSASGYQETQYF. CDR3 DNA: TGTGCCAGCAGTGCCTCAGGGTACCAAGAGACCCAGTACTTC.

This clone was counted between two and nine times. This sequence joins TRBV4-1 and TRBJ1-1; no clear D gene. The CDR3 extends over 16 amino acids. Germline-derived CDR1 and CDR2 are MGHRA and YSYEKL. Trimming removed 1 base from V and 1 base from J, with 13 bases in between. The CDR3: CASSQAYRVKNTEAFF. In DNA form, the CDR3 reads TGCGCCAGCAGCCAAGCTTACCGGGTCAAGAACACTGAAGCTTTCTTT.

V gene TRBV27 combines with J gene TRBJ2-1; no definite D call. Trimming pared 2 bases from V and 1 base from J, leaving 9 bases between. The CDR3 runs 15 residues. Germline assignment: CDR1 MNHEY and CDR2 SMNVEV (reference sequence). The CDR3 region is CASSLMRLSYNEQFF. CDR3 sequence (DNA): TGTGCCAGCAGTTTAATGCGCCTATCCTACAATGAGCAGTTCTTC.

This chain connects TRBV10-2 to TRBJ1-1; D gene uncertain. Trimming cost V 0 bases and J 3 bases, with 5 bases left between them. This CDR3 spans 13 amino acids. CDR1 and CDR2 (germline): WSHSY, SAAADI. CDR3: CASSESGDTEAFF. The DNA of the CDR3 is TGCGCCAGCAGTGAGTCCGGGGACACTGAAGCTTTCTTT.

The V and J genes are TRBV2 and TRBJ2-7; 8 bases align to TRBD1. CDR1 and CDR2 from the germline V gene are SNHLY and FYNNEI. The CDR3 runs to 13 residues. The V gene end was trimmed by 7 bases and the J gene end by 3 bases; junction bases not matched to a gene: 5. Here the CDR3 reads CASTGGLGYEQYF. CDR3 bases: TGTGCCAGCACAGGGGGCCTCGGCTACGAGCAGTACTTC.

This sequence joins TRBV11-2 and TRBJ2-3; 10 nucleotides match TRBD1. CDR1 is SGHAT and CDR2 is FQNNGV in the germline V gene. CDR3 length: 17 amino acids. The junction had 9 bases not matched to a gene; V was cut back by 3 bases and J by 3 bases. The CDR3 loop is CASSFLRRQGATDTQYF. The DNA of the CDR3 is TGTGCCAGCAGCTTCCTTCGGAGACAGGGGGCGACAGATACGCAGTATTTT.

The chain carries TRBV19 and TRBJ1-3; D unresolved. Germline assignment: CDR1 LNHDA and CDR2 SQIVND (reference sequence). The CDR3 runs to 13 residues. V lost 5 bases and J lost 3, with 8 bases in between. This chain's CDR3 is CASSRDHGNTIYF. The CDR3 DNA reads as TGTGCCAGTAGTCGGGATCATGGAAACACCATATATTTT.

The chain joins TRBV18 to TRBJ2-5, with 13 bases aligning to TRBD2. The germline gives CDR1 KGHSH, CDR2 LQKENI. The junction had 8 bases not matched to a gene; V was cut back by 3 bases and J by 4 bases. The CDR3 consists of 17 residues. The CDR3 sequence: CASSPGLAGVGRETQYF. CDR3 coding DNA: TGTGCCAGCTCACCCGGACTAGCGGGAGTAGGGCGAGAGACCCAGTACTTC.

CDR3 sequence (DNA): TGTGCCAGCAGCTCGATCGGACTAGCGAGGCCCACAGATACGCAGTATTTT. Translated: CASSSIGLARPTDTQYF. The genes are TRBV7-9 and TRBJ2-3, with TRBD2 matching 9 bases. This CDR3 comprises 17 residues. Trimming removed 4 bases from V and 2 bases from J; junction bases left unmatched: 10. Germline V lookup: CDR1 SEHNR, CDR2 FQNEAQ (reference sequence).

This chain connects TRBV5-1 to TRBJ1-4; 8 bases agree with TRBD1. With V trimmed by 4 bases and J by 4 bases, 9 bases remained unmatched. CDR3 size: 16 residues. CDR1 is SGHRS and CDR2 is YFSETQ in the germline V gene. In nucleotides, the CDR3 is TGCGCCAGCAGCGTCCGCGCAGGGGGCGGTAATGAAAAACTGTTTTTT. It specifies CASSVRAGGGNEKLFF.

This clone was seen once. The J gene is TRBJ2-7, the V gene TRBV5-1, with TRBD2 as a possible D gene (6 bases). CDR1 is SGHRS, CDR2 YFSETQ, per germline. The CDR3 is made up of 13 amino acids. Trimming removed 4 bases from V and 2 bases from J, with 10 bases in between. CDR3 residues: CASSGGVTYEQYF. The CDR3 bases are TGCGCCAGCAGCGGAGGGGTTACCTACGAGCAGTACTTC.

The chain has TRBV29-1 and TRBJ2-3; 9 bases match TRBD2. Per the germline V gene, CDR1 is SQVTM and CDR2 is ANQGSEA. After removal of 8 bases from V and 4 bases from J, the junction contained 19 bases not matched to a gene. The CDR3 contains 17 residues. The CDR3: CSSPGVIIAGASDTQYF. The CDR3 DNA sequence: TGCAGCTCCCCGGGAGTCATAATAGCGGGAGCCTCAGATACGCAGTATTTT.

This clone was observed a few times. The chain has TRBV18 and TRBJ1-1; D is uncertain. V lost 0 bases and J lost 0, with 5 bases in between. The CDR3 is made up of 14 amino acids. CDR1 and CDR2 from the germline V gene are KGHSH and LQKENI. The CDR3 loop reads CASSPPSMNTEAFF. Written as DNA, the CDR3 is TGTGCCAGCTCACCACCGAGCATGAACACTGAAGCTTTCTTT.

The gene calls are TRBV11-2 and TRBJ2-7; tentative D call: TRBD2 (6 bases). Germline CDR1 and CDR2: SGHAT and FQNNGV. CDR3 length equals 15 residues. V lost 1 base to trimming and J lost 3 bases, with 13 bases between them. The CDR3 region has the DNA TGTGCCAGCAGCTTAGGAGCGGGCGGCCACTACGAGCAGTACTTC. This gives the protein CASSLGAGGHYEQYF.

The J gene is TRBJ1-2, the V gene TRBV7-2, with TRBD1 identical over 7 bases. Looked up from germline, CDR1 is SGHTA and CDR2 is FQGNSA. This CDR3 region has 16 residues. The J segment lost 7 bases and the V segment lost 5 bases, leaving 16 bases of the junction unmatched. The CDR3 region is CASSLHPRTGPTGYTF. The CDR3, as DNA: TGTGCCAGCAGCCTACATCCCAGGACAGGACCTACTGGCTACACCTTC.

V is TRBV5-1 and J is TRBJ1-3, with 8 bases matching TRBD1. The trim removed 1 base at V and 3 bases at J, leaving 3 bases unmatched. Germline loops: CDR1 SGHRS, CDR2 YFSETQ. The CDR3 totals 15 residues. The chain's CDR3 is CASSLQGAFGNTIYF. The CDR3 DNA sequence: TGCGCCAGCAGCTTGCAGGGGGCATTTGGAAACACCATATATTTT.

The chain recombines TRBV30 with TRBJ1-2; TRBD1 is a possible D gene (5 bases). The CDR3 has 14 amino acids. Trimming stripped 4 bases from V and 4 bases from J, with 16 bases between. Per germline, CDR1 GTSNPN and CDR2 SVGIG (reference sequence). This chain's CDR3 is CAWIPLGRSYGYTF. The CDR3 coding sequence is TGTGCCTGGATCCCCCTGGGGCGAAGCTATGGCTACACCTTC.

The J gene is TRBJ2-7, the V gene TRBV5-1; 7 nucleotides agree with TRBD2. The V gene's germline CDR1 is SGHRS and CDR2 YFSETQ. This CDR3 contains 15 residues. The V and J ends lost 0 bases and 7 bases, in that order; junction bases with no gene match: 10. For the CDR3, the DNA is TGCGCCAGCAGCTTGGGTGGGAGGGCCGCAGGGGAGCAGTACTTC. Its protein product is CASSLGGRAAGEQYF.

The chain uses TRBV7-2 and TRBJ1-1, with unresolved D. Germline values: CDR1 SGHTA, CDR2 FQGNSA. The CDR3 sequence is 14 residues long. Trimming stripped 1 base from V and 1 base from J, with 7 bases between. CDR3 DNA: TGTGCCAGCAGCTTAGGCAGGCAGAACACTGAAGCTTTCTTT. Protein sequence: CASSLGRQNTEAFF.

The CDR3 here is CASSYYRANYGYTF. In nucleotides, the CDR3 is TGTGCCAGCAGTTACTACCGAGCTAACTATGGCTACACCTTC. This chain joins TRBV6-5 and TRBJ1-2, with D unresolved. The germline V and J ends were trimmed by 1 base and 0 bases, with 6 bases remaining between them. The CDR3 length is 14 residues. Germline V CDR1 and CDR2: MNHEY, SVGAGI.

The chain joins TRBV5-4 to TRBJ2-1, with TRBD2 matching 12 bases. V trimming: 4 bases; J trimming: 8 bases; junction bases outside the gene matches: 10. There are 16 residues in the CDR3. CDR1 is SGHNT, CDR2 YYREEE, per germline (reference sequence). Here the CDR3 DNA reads TGTGCCAGCAGCACAACCGGGACTAGCGGGTCCTATGAGCAGTTCTTC. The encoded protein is CASSTTGTSGSYEQFF.

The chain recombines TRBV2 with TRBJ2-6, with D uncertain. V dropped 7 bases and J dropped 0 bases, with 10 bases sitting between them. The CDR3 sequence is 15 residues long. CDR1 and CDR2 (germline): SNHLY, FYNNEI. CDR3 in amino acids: CASMIASSGANVLTF. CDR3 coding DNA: TGTGCCAGCATGATCGCGAGCTCTGGGGCCAACGTCCTGACTTTC.

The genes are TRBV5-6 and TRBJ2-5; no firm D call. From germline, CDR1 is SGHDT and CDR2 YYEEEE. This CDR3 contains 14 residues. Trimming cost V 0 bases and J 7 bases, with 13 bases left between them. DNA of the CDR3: TGTGCCAGCAGCTTGGACGGTCCTGGTGGGACCCAGTACTTC. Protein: CASSLDGPGGTQYF. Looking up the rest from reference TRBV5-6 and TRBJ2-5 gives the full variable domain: DAGVTQSPTHLIKTRGQQVTLRCSPKSGHDTVSWYQQALGQGPQFIFQYYEEEERQRGNFPDRFSGHQFPNYSSELNVNALLLGDSALYLCASSLDGPGGTQYFGPGTRLLVL.

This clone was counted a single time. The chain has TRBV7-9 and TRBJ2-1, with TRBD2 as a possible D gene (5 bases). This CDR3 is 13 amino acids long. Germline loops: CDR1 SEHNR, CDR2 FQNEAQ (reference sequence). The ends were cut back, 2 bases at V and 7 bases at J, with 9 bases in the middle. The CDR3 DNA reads TGTGCCAGCAGCTTACCCCTAGCAAATGAGCAGTTCTTC. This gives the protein CASSLPLANEQFF.

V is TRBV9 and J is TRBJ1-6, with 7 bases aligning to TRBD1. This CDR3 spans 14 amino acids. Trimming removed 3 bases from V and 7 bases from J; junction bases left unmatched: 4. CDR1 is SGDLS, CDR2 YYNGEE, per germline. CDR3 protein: CASSADRQNSPLHF. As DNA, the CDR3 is TGTGCCAGCAGCGCGGACAGGCAAAATTCACCCCTCCACTTT.